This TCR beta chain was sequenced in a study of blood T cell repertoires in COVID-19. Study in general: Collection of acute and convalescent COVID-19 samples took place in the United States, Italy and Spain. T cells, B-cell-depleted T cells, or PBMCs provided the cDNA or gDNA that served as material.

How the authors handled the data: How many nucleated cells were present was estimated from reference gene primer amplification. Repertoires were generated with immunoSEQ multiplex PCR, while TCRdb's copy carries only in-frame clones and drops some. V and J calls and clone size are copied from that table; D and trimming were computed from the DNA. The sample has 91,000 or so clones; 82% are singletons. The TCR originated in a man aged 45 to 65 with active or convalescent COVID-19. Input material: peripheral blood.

CDR3 nucleotides: TGTGCCAGTAGCCGACAGGGTCGGACTGAAGCTTTCTTT. It specifies CASSRQGRTEAFF. This chain uses TRBV19 with TRBJ1-1; 7 bases line up with TRBD1. V trimming: 6 bases; J trimming: 5 bases; junction bases outside the gene matches: 6. There are 13 residues in the CDR3. Per germline, CDR1 LNHDA and CDR2 SQIVND (reference sequence).